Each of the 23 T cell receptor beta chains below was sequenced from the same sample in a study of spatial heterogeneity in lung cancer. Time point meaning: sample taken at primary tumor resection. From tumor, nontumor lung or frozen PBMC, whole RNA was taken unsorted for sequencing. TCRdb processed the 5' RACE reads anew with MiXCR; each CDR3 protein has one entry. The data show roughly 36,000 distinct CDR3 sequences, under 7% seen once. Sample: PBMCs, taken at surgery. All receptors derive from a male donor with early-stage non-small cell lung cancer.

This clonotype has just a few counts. The CDR3: CASSPGLAGGHEQFF. The CDR3 DNA reads TGTGCCAGCAGCCCCGGACTAGCGGGGGGGCATGAGCAGTTCTTC. The chain uses TRBV5-4 and TRBJ2-1, with 15 bases identical to TRBD2. This CDR3 contains 15 residues. Unmatched junction bases numbered 4, after V lost 4 bases and J lost 8 bases. CDR1 SGHNT and CDR2 YYREEE come from the germline V gene (reference sequence).

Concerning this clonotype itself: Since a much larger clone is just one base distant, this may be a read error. CDR3 amino acids: CASSQDISGGASDTQYF. The DNA for the CDR3 is TGTGCCAGCAGCCAAGATATAAGCGGGGGGGCCTCAGATACGCAGTATTTT. The chain links TRBV4-2 to TRBJ2-3, with 10 bases identical to TRBD2. Germline assignment: CDR1 LGHNA and CDR2 YNFKEQ. The CDR3 has 17 amino acids. V shed 0 bases, J shed 4 bases, and the junction held 7 bases outside the gene matches.

The CDR3 is CASSSSGQGGGKQYF. The CDR3 bases are TGTGCCAGCAGCTCCTCTGGGCAGGGCGGGGGGAAGCAGTACTTC. The rearrangement links TRBV5-4 to TRBJ2-7; 8 bases match TRBD2. V shed 3 bases, J shed 8 bases, and the junction held 13 bases outside the gene matches. This CDR3 region has 15 residues. Germline V gene data show CDR1 as SGHNT and CDR2 as YYREEE (reference sequence).

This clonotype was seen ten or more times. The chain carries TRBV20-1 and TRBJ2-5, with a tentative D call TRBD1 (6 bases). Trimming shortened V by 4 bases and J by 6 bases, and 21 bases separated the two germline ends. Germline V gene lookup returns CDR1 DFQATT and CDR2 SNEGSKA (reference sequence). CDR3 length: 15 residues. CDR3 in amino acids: CSATQDSLFKKTQYF. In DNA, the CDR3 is TGCAGTGCTACCCAGGACAGTCTTTTCAAGAAGACCCAGTACTTC.

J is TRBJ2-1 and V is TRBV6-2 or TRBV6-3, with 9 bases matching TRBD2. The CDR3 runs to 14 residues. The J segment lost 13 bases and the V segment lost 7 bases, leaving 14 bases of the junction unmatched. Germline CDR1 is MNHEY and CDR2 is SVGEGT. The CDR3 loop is CASTDGLAGKVQFF. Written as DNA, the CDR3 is TGTGCCAGCACCGACGGGCTAGCGGGGAAGGTTCAGTTCTTC.

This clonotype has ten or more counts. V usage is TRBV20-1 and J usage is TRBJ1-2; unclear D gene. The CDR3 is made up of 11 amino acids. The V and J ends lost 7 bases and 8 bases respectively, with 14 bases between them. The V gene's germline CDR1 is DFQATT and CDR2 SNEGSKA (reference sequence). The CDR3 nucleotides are TGCAGTGTGTTTTTACTAATCGGCTACACCTTC. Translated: CSVFLLIGYTF.

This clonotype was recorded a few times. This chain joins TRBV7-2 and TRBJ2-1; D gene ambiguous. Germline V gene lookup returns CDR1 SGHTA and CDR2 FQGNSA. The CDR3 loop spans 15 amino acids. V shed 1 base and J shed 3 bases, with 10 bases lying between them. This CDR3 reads CASSLVASNYNEQFF. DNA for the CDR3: TGTGCCAGCAGCTTAGTTGCCTCTAACTACAATGAGCAGTTCTTC.

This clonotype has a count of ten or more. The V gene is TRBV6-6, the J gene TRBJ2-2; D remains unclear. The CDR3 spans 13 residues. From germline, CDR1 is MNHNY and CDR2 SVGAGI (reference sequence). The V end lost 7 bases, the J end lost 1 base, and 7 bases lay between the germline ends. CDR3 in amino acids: CASNSWNTGELFF. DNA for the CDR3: TGTGCCAGCAATTCGTGGAACACCGGGGAGCTGTTTTTT.

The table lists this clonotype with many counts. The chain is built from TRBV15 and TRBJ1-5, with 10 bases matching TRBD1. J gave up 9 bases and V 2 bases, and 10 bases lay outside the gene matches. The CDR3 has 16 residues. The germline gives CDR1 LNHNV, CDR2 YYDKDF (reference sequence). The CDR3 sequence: CATSRNRDRGSTPQHF. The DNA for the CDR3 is TGTGCCACCAGCAGAAACCGGGACAGGGGTAGCACGCCCCAGCATTTT.

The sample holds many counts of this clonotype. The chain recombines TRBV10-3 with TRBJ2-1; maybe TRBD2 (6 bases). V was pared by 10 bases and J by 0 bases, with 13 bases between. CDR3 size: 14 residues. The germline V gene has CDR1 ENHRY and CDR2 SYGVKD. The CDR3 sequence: CATGTLSSYNEQFF. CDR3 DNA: TGTGCCACCGGGACTCTCAGCTCCTACAATGAGCAGTTCTTC.

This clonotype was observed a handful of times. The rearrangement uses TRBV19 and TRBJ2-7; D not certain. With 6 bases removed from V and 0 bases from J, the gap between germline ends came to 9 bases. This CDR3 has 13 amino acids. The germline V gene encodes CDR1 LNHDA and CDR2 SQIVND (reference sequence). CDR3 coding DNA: TGTGCCAGTAGCGCCGGGTTCTCCTACGAGCAGTACTTC. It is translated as CASSAGFSYEQYF.

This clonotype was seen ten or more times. CDR3 loop: CASSSRGGWIQYF. CDR3 coding DNA: TGTGCCAGCAGCAGCAGGGGGGGGTGGATTCAGTACTTC. V is TRBV7-8 and J is TRBJ2-4; either TRBD1 or TRBD2 may supply D (7 bases each). The CDR3 runs 13 residues. Germline assignment: CDR1 SGHVS and CDR2 FQNEAQ. The germline V and J ends were trimmed by 5 bases and 10 bases, with 15 bases remaining between them.

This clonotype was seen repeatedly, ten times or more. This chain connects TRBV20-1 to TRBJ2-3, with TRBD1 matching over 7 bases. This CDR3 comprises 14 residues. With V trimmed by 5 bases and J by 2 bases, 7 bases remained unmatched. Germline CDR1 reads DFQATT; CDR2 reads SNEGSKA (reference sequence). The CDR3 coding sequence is TGCAGTGCTGCGATGACAGGGCTCACAGATACGCAGTATTTT. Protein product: CSAAMTGLTDTQYF.

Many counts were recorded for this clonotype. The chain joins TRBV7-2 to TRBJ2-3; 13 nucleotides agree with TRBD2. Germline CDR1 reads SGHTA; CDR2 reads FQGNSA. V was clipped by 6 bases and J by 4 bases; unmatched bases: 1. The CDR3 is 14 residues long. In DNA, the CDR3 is TGTGCCAGCAGAACTAGCGGGGGGGCAGATACGCAGTATTTT. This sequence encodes CASRTSGGADTQYF.

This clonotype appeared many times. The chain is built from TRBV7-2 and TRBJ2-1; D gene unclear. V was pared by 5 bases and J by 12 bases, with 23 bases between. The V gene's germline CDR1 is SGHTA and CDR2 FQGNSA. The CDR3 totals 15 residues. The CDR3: CASSLDVGHTRGQFF. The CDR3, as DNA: TGTGCCAGCAGCCTTGACGTAGGCCATACCCGAGGGCAGTTCTTC.

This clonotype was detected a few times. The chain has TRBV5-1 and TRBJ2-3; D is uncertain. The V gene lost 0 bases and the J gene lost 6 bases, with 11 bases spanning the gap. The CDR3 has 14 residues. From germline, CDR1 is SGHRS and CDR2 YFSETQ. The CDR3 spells CASSLGQLPDTQYF. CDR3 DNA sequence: TGCGCCAGCAGCTTGGGGCAGCTCCCCGATACGCAGTATTTT.

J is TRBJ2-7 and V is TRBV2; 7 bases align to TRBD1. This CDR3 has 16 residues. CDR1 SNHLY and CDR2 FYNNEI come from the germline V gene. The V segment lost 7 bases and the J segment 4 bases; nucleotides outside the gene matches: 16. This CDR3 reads CASKRGTRQGIYEQYF. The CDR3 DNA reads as TGTGCCAGCAAAAGAGGGACCCGACAGGGTATATACGAGCAGTACTTC.

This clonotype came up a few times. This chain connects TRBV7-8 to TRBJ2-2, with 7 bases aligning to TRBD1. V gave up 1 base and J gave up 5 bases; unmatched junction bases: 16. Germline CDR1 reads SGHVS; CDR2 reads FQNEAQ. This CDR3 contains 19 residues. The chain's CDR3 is CASSLDNEGAYDWTGELFF. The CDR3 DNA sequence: TGTGCCAGCAGCTTAGATAATGAGGGGGCCTACGACTGGACCGGGGAGCTGTTTTTT.

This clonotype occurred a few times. CDR3 nucleotides: TGTGCCAGCAGCGCCGGGCGATCGGCTTTCTTT. Translated: CASSAGRSAFF. The chain joins TRBV28 to TRBJ1-1; unclear D gene. V lost 6 bases, J lost 11 bases, and 13 bases lay in between. The germline CDR1 and CDR2 sequences are MDHEN and SYDVKM. There are 11 residues in the CDR3.

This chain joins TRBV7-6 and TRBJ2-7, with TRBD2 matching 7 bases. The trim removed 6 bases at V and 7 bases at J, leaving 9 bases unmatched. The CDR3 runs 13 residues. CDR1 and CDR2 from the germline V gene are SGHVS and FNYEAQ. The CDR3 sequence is CASSSGTIWEQYF. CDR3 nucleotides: TGTGCCAGCAGTTCCGGGACTATCTGGGAGCAGTACTTC.

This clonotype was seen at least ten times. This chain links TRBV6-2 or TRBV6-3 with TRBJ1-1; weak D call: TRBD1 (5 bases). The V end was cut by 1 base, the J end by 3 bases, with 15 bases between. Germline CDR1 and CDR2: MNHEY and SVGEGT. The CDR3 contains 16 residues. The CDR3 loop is CASSYLIGDVHTEAFF. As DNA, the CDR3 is TGTGCCAGCAGTTACTTAATAGGGGACGTACACACTGAAGCTTTCTTT.

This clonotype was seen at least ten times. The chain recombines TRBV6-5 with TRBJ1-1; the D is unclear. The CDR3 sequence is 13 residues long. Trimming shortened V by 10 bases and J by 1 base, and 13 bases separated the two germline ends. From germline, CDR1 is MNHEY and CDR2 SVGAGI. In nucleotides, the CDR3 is TGTGCCACCCAGTTAGGTGAGAACACTGAAGCTTTCTTT. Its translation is CATQLGENTEAFF.

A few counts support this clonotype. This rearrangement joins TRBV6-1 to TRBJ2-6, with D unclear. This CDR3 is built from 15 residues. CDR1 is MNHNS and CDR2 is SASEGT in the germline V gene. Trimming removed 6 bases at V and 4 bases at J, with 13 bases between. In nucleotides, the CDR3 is TGTGCCAGCAGGGGCTTACTGACCGGGGCCAACGTCCTGACTTTC. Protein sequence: CASRGLLTGANVLTF.